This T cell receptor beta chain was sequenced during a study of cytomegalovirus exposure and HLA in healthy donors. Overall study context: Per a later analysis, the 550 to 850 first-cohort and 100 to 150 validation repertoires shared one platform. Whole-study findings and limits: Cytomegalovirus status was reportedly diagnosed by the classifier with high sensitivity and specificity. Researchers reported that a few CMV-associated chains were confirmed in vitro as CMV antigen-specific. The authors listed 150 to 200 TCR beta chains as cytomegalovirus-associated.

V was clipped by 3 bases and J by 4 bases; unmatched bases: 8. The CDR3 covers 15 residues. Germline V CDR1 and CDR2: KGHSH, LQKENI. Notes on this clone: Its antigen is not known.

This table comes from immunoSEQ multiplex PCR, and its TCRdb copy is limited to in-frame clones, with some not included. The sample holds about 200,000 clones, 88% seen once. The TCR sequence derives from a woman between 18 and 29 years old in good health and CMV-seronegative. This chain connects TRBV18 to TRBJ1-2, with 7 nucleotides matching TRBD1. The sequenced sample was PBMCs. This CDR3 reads CASSPTNRGGYGYTF. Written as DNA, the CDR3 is TGTGCCAGCTCACCGACCAACAGGGGCGGCTATGGCTACACCTTC.